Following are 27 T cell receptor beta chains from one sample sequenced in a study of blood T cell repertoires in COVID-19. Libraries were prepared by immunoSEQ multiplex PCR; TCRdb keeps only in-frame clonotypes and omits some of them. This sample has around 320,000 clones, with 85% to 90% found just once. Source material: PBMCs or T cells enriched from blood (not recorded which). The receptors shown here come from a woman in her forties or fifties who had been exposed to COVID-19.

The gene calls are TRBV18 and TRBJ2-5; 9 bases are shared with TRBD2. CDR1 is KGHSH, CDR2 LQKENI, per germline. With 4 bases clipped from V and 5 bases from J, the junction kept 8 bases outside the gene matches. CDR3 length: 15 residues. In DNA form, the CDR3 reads TGTGCCAGCTCACTCCGAGCGGGGGGAGTGGAGACCCAGTACTTC. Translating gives CASSLRAGGVETQYF.

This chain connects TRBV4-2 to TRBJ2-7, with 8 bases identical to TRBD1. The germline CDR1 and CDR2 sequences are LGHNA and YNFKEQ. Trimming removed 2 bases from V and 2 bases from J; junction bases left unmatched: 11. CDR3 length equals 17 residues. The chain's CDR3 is CASSQPSEGQEPYEQYF. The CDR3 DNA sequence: TGTGCCAGCAGCCAACCCTCAGAGGGACAGGAGCCCTACGAGCAGTACTTC.

CDR3 nucleotides: TGTGCCACCAGTTCACAGTTTTACAATGAGCAGTTCTTC. Protein product: CATSSQFYNEQFF. The chain links TRBV15 to TRBJ2-1; no clear D. V lost 6 bases and J 4 bases, leaving 10 bases between the germline ends. Germline loops: CDR1 LNHNV, CDR2 YYDKDF (reference sequence). The CDR3 runs to 13 residues.

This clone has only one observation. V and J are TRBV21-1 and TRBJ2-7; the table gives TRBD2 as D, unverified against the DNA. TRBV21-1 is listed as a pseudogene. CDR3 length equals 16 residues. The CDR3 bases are TGTGCCAGCAGCAAAGTGAGCACGAATGGCTCCTACGAGCAGTACTTC. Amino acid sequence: CASSKVSTNGSYEQYF.

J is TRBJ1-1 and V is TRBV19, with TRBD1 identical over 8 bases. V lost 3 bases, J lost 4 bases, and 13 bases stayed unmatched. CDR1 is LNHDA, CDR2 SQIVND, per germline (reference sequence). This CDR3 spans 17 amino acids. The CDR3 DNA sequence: TGTGCCAGTAGTATTCTTCAGGGGGCGGGTGTCGGCACTGAAGCTTTCTTT. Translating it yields CASSILQGAGVGTEAFF. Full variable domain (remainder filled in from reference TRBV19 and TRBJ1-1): DGGITQSPKYLFRKEGQNVTLSCEQNLNHDAMYWYRQDPGQGLRLIYYSQIVNDFQKGDIAEGYSVSREKKESFPLTVTSAQKNPTAFYLCASSILQGAGVGTEAFFGQGTRLTVV.

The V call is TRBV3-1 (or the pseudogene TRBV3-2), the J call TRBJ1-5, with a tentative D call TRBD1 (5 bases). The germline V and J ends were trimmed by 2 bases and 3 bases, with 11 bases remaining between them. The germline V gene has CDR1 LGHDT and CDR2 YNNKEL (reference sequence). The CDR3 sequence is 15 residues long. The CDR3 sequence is CASSQRGSVNQPQHF. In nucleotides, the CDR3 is TGTGCCAGCAGCCAAAGGGGCTCGGTCAATCAGCCCCAGCATTTT.

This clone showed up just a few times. CDR3 sequence reads: CATSRTALGPGELFF. For the CDR3, the DNA is TGTGCCACCAGCAGAACAGCATTGGGCCCCGGGGAGCTGTTTTTT. This sequence joins TRBV15 and TRBJ2-2; no reliable D call. CDR3 length equals 15 residues. Germline-derived CDR1 and CDR2 are LNHNV and YYDKDF (reference sequence). V gave up 2 bases and J gave up 6 bases, with 13 bases separating them.

CDR3 coding DNA: TGCGCCAGCAGCACATCGGGACAAACAATTTACGGTGGCTACACCTTC. Translation gives CASSTSGQTIYGGYTF. V is TRBV5-1 and J is TRBJ1-2; weak D call: TRBD1 (6 bases). In germline, CDR1 is SGHRS, CDR2 YFSETQ. This CDR3 comprises 16 residues. The V and J ends lost 4 bases and 7 bases respectively, with 23 bases between them.

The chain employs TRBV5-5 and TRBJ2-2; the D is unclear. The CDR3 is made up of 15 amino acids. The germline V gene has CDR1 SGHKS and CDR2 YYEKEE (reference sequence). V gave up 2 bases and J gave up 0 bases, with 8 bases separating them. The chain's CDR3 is CASSFFPSNTGELFF. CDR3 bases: TGTGCCAGCAGCTTTTTCCCTTCGAACACCGGGGAGCTGTTTTTT.

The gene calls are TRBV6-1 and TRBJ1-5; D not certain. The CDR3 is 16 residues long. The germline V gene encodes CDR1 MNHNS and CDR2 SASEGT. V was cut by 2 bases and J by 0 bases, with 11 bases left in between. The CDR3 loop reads CASSETRGISNQPQHF. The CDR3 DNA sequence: TGTGCCAGCAGTGAAACGAGAGGGATTAGCAATCAGCCCCAGCATTTT.

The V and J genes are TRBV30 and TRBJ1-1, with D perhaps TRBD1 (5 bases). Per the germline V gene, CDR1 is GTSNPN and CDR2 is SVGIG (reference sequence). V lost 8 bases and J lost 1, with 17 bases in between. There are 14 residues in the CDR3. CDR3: CAIRQQVPNTEAFF. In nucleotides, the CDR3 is TGTGCCATACGTCAACAGGTTCCGAACACTGAAGCTTTCTTT.

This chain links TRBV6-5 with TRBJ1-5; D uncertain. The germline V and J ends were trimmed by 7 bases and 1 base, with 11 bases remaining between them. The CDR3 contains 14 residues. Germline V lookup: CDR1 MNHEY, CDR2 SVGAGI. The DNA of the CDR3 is TGTGCCAGCAACAGCCGGCCGAGCAATCAGCCCCAGCATTTT. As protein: CASNSRPSNQPQHF.

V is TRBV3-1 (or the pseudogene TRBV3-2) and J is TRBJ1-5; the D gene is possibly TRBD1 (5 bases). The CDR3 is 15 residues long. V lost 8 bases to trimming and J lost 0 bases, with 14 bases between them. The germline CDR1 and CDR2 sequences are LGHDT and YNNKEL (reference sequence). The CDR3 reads CASGGGRYSNQPQHF. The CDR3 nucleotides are TGTGCCAGCGGCGGGGGACGGTATAGCAATCAGCCCCAGCATTTT.

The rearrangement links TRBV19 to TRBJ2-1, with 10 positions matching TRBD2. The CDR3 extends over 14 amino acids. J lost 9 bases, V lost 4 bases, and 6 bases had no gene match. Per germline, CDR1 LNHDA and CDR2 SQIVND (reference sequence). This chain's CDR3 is CASSRLAGGFEQFF. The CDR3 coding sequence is TGTGCCAGTAGTAGGTTAGCGGGGGGTTTTGAGCAGTTCTTC.

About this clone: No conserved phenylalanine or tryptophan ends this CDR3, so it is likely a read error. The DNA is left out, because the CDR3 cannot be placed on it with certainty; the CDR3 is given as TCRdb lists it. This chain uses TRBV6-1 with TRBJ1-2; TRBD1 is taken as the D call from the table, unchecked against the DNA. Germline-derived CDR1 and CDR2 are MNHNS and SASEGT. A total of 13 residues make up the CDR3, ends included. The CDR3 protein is CASSENVLTVVSV.

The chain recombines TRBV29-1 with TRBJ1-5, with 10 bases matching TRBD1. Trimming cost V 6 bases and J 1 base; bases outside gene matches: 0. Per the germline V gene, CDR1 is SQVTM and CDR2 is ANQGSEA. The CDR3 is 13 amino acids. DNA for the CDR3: TGCAGCGTGGGACAGGGGAGCAATCAGCCCCAGCATTTT. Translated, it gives CSVGQGSNQPQHF.

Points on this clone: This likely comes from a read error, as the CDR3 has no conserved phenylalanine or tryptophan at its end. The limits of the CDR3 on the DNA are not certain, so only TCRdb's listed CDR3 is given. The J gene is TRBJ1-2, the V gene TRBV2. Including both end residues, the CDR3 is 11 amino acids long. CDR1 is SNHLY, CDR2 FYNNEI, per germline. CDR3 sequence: CASRETVASSL.

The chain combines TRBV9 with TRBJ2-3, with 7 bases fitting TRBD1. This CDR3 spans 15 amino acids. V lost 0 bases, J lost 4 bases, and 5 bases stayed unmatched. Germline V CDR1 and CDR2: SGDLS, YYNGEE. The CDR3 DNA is TGTGCCAGCAGCGTAGAATGGACAGGCCCAGATACGCAGTATTTT. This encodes CASSVEWTGPDTQYF.

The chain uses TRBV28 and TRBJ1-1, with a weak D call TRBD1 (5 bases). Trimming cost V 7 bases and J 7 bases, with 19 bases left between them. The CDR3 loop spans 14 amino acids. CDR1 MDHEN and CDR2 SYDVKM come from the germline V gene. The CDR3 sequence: CASNPSGRGGEAFF. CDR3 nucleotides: TGTGCCAGCAACCCCAGCGGGAGGGGCGGTGAAGCTTTCTTT.

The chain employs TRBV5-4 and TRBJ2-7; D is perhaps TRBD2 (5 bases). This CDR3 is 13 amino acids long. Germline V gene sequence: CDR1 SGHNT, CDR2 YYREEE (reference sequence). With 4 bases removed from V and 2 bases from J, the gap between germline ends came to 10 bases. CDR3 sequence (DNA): TGTGCCAGCAGCATTGGGAGTACCTACGAGCAGTACTTC. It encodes CASSIGSTYEQYF. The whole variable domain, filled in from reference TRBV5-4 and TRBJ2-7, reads ETGVTQSPTHLIKTRGQQVTLRCSSQSGHNTVSWYQQALGQGPQFIFQYYREEENGRGNFPPRFSGLQFPNYSSELNVNALELDDSALYLCASSIGSTYEQYFGPGTRLTVT.

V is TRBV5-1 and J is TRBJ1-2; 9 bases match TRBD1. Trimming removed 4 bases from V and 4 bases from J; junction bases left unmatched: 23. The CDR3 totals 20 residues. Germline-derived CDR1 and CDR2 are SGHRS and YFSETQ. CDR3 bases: TGCGCCAGCAGCCAGAGAGAACCTTTGAGGGACAGGGAAAATTTCTATGGCTACACCTTC. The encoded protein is CASSQREPLRDRENFYGYTF. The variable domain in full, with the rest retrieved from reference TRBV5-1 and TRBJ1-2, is KAGVTQTPRYLIKTRGQQVTLSCSPISGHRSVSWYQQTPGQGLQFLFEYFSETQRNKGNFPGRFSGRQFSNSRSEMNVSTLELGDSALYLCASSQREPLRDRENFYGYTFGSGTRLTVV.

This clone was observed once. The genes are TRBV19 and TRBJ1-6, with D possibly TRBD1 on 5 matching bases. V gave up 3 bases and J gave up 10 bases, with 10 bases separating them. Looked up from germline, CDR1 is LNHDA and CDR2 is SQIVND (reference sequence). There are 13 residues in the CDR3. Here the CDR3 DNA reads TGTGCCAGTAGTATCCAGGGTGACTCACCCCTCCACTTT. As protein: CASSIQGDSPLHF.

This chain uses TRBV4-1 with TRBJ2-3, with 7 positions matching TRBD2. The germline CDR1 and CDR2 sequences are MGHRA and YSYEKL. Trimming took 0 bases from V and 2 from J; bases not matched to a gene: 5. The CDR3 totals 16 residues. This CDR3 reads CASSQEAGDYTDTQYF. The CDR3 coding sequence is TGCGCCAGCAGCCAAGAGGCGGGGGACTACACAGATACGCAGTATTTT.

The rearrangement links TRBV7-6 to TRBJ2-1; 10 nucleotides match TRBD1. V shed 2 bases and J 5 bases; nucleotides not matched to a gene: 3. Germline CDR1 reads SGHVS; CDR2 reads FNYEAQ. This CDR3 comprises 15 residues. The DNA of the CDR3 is TGTGCCAGCAGCTTAACCGGACAGGGGGACAATGAGCAGTTCTTC. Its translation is CASSLTGQGDNEQFF.

The CDR3: CSGAGQNAYEQYF. The CDR3 bases are TGCAGCGGGGCGGGACAGAATGCCTACGAGCAGTACTTC. This chain uses TRBV29-1 with TRBJ2-7; TRBD1 might be the D (7 bases). Germline CDR1 reads SQVTM; CDR2 reads ANQGSEA. This CDR3 region has 13 residues. Trimming stripped 7 bases from V and 2 bases from J, with 15 bases between.

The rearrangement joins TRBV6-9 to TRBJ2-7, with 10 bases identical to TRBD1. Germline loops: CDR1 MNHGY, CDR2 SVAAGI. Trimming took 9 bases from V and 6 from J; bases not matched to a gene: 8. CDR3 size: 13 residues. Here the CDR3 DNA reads TGTGCCAGACAAACACGGGACAGGGGCGAGCAGTACTTC. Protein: CARQTRDRGEQYF.

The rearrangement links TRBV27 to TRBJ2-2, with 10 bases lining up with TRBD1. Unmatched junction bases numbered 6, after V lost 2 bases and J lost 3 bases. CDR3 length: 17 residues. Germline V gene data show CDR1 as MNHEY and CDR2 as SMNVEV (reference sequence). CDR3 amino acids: CASSLEGQGVDTGELFF. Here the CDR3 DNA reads TGTGCCAGCAGTTTAGAAGGACAGGGGGTGGACACCGGGGAGCTGTTTTTT.